This T cell receptor beta chain originates from a study of blood T cell repertoires in COVID-19. Overall study: The study drew acute and convalescent COVID-19 samples from the United States, Italy and Spain.

CDR1 is MDHEN and CDR2 is SYDVKM in the germline V gene. This CDR3 region has 14 residues. V lost 5 bases and J lost 5; bases outside the gene matches: 4. Profiling relied on immunoSEQ multiplex PCR, and the TCRdb table lists in-frame clones only, not all of them. In the table there are about 250,000 clones, roughly 81% of which are singletons. The clonotype originates from a woman aged 45-59 years who had been exposed to COVID-19. The sample taken for sequencing was PBMCs or T cells enriched from blood (not recorded which). The V call is TRBV28, the J call TRBJ2-5, with TRBD2 matching over 11 bases. CDR3 DNA: TGTGCCAGCAGTCTACTAGCGGGGGTTGAGACCCAGTACTTC. Protein: CASSLLAGVETQYF.